The 22 T cell receptor beta chains below were found in one sample sequenced in a study of CD4 T cells in relation to SARS-CoV-2 and coronaviruses. The repertoire was sequenced with immunoSEQ multiplex PCR; TCRdb's copy has only in-frame clones and lacks some. The sample shows tens of thousands of clones, 92% of them seen only once. Sequencing was performed on naive CD4+ T cells from PBMCs. The subset: naive CD4+ T cells isolated by negative enrichment. The receptor set was obtained from an adult with COVID-19.

This clone has a handful of counts. The CDR3 sequence: CASSSRQGSTEAFF. As DNA, the CDR3 is TGTGCCAGCAGTTCACGACAGGGTAGCACTGAAGCTTTCTTT. V and J are TRBV27 and TRBJ1-1, with 7 bases matching TRBD1. Trimming at V came to 4 bases and at J to 4 bases, leaving 6 bases not matched to a gene. The CDR3 covers 14 residues. Germline V gene sequence: CDR1 MNHEY, CDR2 SMNVEV (reference sequence).

The gene calls are TRBV28 and TRBJ2-2; D gene uncertain. The CDR3 has 14 residues. Trimming stripped 2 bases from V and 1 base from J, with 5 bases between. Germline V lookup: CDR1 MDHEN, CDR2 SYDVKM. CDR3 nucleotide sequence: TGTGCCAGCAGTTTAATCGGGAACACCGGGGAGCTGTTTTTT. Protein sequence: CASSLIGNTGELFF.

V gene TRBV28 combines with J gene TRBJ2-2; 7 positions agree with TRBD2. The CDR3 contains 17 residues. Trimming removed 6 bases from V and 1 base from J; junction bases left unmatched: 11. Looked up from germline, CDR1 is MDHEN and CDR2 is SYDVKM. CDR3 nucleotides: TGTGCCAGCAGGCCTTCCGGGCTAGCGGTGAACACCGGGGAGCTGTTTTTT. Translating it yields CASRPSGLAVNTGELFF.

CDR3 in amino acids: CASSLSLRQSNQPQHF. The CDR3 coding sequence is TGTGCCAGCAGTTTATCCTTAAGACAGAGCAATCAGCCCCAGCATTTT. V usage is TRBV28 and J usage is TRBJ1-5, with D possibly being TRBD1 (5 bases). Trimming stripped 1 base from V and 1 base from J, with 11 bases between. The CDR3 is 16 amino acids. CDR1 is MDHEN, CDR2 SYDVKM, per germline.

This clone was seen once. This chain links TRBV15 with TRBJ2-5; D is undetermined. The CDR3 spans 14 residues. Between the trimmed V and J ends, which lost 2 bases and 5 bases, there was a span of 12 bases. Per germline, CDR1 LNHNV and CDR2 YYDKDF (reference sequence). The DNA of the CDR3 is TGTGCCACCAGCAGAAGGGCCCAACGTGAGACCCAGTACTTC. Amino acid sequence: CATSRRAQRETQYF. The variable domain in full, with the rest retrieved from reference TRBV15 and TRBJ2-5, is DAMVIQNPRYQVTQFGKPVTLSCSQTLNHNVMYWYQQKSSQAPKLLFHYYDKDFNNEADTPDNFQSRRPNTSFCFLDIRSPGLGDTAMYLCATSRRAQRETQYFGPGTRLLVL.

The chain recombines TRBV4-2 with TRBJ2-3; D remains unclear. Germline CDR1 reads LGHNA; CDR2 reads YNFKEQ. Trimming removed 0 bases from V and 4 bases from J, with 11 bases in between. The CDR3 loop spans 15 amino acids. Here the CDR3 reads CASSQERSTADTQYF. Written as DNA, the CDR3 is TGTGCCAGCAGCCAAGAACGGAGCACGGCAGATACGCAGTATTTT.

The chain combines TRBV27 with TRBJ2-1, with D hard to call. V was cut by 3 bases and J by 12 bases, with 15 bases left in between. Germline CDR1 is MNHEY and CDR2 is SMNVEV (reference sequence). There are 13 residues in the CDR3. The CDR3 loop reads CASSFSVSSRQFF. In DNA form, the CDR3 reads TGTGCCAGCAGTTTTTCGGTATCCTCTCGGCAGTTCTTC.

Only one count was recorded for this clone. V is TRBV28 and J is TRBJ1-4; D is undetermined. From germline, CDR1 is MDHEN and CDR2 SYDVKM. The CDR3 spans 13 residues. With 2 bases removed from V and 7 bases from J, the gap between germline ends came to 8 bases. CDR3 in DNA: TGTGCCAGCAGTTTACGCCGGGTTGAAAAACTGTTTTTT. Protein product: CASSLRRVEKLFF.

The CDR3 reads CASSLDSGGYTQYF. In nucleotides, the CDR3 is TGTGCCAGCAGTTTAGATAGCGGGGGGTATACGCAGTATTTT. The chain recombines TRBV6-6 with TRBJ2-3, with 10 bases identical to TRBD2. J was trimmed by 7 bases and V by 4 bases; bases with no gene match: 5. There are 14 residues in the CDR3. Germline-derived CDR1 and CDR2 are MNHNY and SVGAGI (reference sequence).

The chain employs TRBV7-3 and TRBJ2-3; 8 bases match TRBD2. This CDR3 has 17 residues. The germline V gene encodes CDR1 SGHTA and CDR2 FQGTGA. J lost 6 bases, V lost 3 bases, and 14 bases had no gene match. In DNA, the CDR3 is TGTGCCAGCAGCTTGCTATCGGCGGGAGGCCTTCAGGATACGCAGTATTTT. Its protein is CASSLLSAGGLQDTQYF.

J is TRBJ2-5 and V is TRBV15; tentative D call: TRBD2 (7 bases). The V gene's germline CDR1 is LNHNV and CDR2 YYDKDF (reference sequence). Trimming removed 0 bases at V and 1 base at J, with 18 bases between. There are 18 residues in the CDR3. The CDR3 nucleotides are TGTGCCACCAGCAGAGATGGGGGGCTAGCGGCACTCCAAGAGACCCAGTACTTC. Its translation is CATSRDGGLAALQETQYF. The full variable domain, in which reference TRBV15 and TRBJ2-5 provide the parts outside the CDR3, is DAMVIQNPRYQVTQFGKPVTLSCSQTLNHNVMYWYQQKSSQAPKLLFHYYDKDFNNEADTPDNFQSRRPNTSFCFLDIRSPGLGDTAMYLCATSRDGGLAALQETQYFGPGTRLLVL.

This sequence joins TRBV3-1 (or the pseudogene TRBV3-2) and TRBJ2-3; 12 bases line up with TRBD2. This CDR3 is built from 15 residues. The V gene's germline CDR1 is LGHDT and CDR2 YNNKEL (reference sequence). Germline trimming cut 5 bases from V and 3 bases from J; bases unmatched to any gene: 3. DNA of the CDR3: TGTGCCAGCAGCGCCCTAGCGGGAGGGACAGATACGCAGTATTTT. It codes for CASSALAGGTDTQYF.

The CDR3 reads CASTLFSGNNQPQHF. CDR3 DNA: TGTGCCAGCACCTTGTTCTCTGGTAACAATCAGCCCCAGCATTTT. The chain joins TRBV7-8 to TRBJ1-5; D uncertain. Trimming pared 7 bases from V and 3 bases from J, leaving 16 bases between. There are 15 residues in the CDR3. The germline gives CDR1 SGHVS, CDR2 FQNEAQ.

J is TRBJ2-7 and V is TRBV3-1 (or the pseudogene TRBV3-2); 8 bases map to TRBD1. This CDR3 region has 13 residues. The V gene end was trimmed by 8 bases and the J gene end by 2 bases; junction bases not matched to a gene: 5. The germline gives CDR1 LGHDT, CDR2 YNNKEL (reference sequence). CDR3 residues: CASGTGMAYEQYF. In DNA, the CDR3 is TGTGCCAGCGGGACAGGTATGGCCTACGAGCAGTACTTC.

The table lists this clone with a few counts. The rearrangement links TRBV29-1 to TRBJ1-4, with a tentative D call TRBD1 (5 bases). V dropped 1 base and J dropped 8 bases, with 8 bases sitting between them. CDR3 length equals 12 residues. The germline gives CDR1 SQVTM, CDR2 ANQGSEA. Written as DNA, the CDR3 is TGCAGCGTTGAAGGGGGCAACGAAAAACTGTTTTTT. Protein: CSVEGGNEKLFF.

The chain joins TRBV13 to TRBJ2-1; D remains ambiguous. Germline V gene lookup returns CDR1 PRHDT and CDR2 FYEKMQ (reference sequence). Between the trimmed V and J ends, which lost 4 bases and 0 bases, there was a span of 16 bases. The CDR3 runs 17 residues. In DNA form, the CDR3 reads TGTGCCAGCAGCTCAGGACCAACCAGAGCCTCCTACAATGAGCAGTTCTTC. It specifies CASSSGPTRASYNEQFF.

V gene TRBV24-1 combines with J gene TRBJ2-3, with no clear D. The V gene's germline CDR1 is KGHDR and CDR2 SFDVKD. V was cut by 1 base and J by 9 bases, with 7 bases left in between. The CDR3 sequence is 12 residues long. The CDR3 nucleotides are TGTGCCACCAGTGATTTCGGTGGAACGCAGTATTTT. Translation gives CATSDFGGTQYF.

The V gene is TRBV2, the J gene TRBJ1-1, with D possibly TRBD1 on 6 matching bases. V was trimmed by 2 bases and J by 4 bases, leaving 11 bases between them. There are 14 residues in the CDR3. The germline CDR1 and CDR2 sequences are SNHLY and FYNNEI. The CDR3 region has the DNA TGTGCCAGCAGTGAAAAAGGGGGGATCACTGAAGCTTTCTTT. Translating gives CASSEKGGITEAFF. Filled out from reference TRBV2 and TRBJ1-1, the complete variable domain reads EPEVTQTPSHQVTQMGQEVILRCVPISNHLYFYWYRQILGQKVEFLVSFYNNEISEKSEIFDDQFSVERPDGSNFTLKIRSTKLEDSAMYFCASSEKGGITEAFFGQGTRLTVV.

The V gene is TRBV2, the J gene TRBJ2-4; D uncertain. The V end was cut by 6 bases, the J end by 7 bases, with 7 bases between. CDR3 size: 11 residues. The germline V gene has CDR1 SNHLY and CDR2 FYNNEI. The CDR3 here is CASSTTNIQYF. The DNA for the CDR3 is TGTGCCAGCAGCACGACTAACATTCAGTACTTC.

The V gene is TRBV19, the J gene TRBJ2-2; the match to TRBD2 covers 7 bases. V shed 5 bases and J 7 bases; nucleotides not matched to a gene: 13. This CDR3 is 16 amino acids long. The germline gives CDR1 LNHDA, CDR2 SQIVND (reference sequence). CDR3 in amino acids: CASSEARGSTGGELFF. CDR3 coding DNA: TGTGCCAGTAGTGAAGCTCGCGGGAGTACGGGCGGGGAGCTGTTTTTT.

V gene TRBV15 combines with J gene TRBJ2-4, with 9 positions matching TRBD2. This CDR3 is built from 16 residues. The V segment lost 3 bases and the J segment 5 bases; nucleotides outside the gene matches: 8. Per the germline V gene, CDR1 is LNHNV and CDR2 is YYDKDF (reference sequence). The CDR3 nucleotides read TGTGCCACCAGCAGGGGACTGACTAGCGGTGAAAACATTCAGTACTTC. It specifies CATSRGLTSGENIQYF.

The rearrangement uses TRBV11-2 and TRBJ2-2; 9 bases align to TRBD2. The germline V gene encodes CDR1 SGHAT and CDR2 FQNNGV. V lost 8 bases, J lost 1 base, and 2 bases stayed unmatched. This CDR3 spans 14 amino acids. The CDR3 sequence: CASFSGRNTGELFF. DNA for the CDR3: TGTGCCAGCTTTAGCGGGAGGAACACCGGGGAGCTGTTTTTT.